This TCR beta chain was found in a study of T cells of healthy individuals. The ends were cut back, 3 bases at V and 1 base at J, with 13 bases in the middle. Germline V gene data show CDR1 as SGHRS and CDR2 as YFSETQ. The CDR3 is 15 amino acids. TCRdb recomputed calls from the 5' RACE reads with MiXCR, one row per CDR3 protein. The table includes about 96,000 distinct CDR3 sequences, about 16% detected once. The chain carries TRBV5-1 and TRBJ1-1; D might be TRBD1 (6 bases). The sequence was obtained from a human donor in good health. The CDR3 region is CASSSGGGGNTEAFF. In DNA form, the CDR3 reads TGCGCCAGCAGCTCCGGTGGAGGGGGGAACACTGAAGCTTTCTTT.